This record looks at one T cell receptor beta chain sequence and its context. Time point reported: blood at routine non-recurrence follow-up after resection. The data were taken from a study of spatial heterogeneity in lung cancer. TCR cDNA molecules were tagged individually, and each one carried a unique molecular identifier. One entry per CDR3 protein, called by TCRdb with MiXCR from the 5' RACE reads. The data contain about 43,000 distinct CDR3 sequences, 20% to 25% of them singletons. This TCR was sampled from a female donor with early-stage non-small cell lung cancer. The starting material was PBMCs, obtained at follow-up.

The CDR3: CASNETFRGRYNEQFF. CDR3 sequence (DNA): TGTGCCAGCAACGAAACATTCAGAGGCCGATACAATGAGCAGTTCTTC. The V gene is TRBV19, the J gene TRBJ2-1, with D hard to call. Germline V gene lookup returns CDR1 LNHDA and CDR2 SQIVND (reference sequence). The CDR3 loop spans 16 amino acids. V lost 9 bases and J 4 bases, leaving 22 bases between the germline ends.